The TCR beta chain under discussion was sequenced for a study of blood T cell repertoires in COVID-19. Study details: Sources were T cells, B-cell-depleted T cells, or PBMCs; the material itself was cDNA or gDNA.

CDR3 length equals 14 residues. Trimming left V 3 bases short and J 3 bases short, with 11 bases between. Germline CDR1 is SGHTA and CDR2 is FQGTGA. Measured with immunoSEQ multiplex PCR; TCRdb has only the in-frame clones, and not every one. The data hold about 260,000 clones, with 83% observed a single time. The gene calls are TRBV7-3 and TRBJ2-5; tentatively, D is TRBD2 (6 bases). This TCR came from a woman aged 50 to 60 who had recovered from COVID-19. The sequencing input was peripheral blood. Here the CDR3 reads CASSFNGGKETQYF. In nucleotides, the CDR3 is TGTGCCAGCAGCTTTAACGGGGGAAAAGAGACCCAGTACTTC.